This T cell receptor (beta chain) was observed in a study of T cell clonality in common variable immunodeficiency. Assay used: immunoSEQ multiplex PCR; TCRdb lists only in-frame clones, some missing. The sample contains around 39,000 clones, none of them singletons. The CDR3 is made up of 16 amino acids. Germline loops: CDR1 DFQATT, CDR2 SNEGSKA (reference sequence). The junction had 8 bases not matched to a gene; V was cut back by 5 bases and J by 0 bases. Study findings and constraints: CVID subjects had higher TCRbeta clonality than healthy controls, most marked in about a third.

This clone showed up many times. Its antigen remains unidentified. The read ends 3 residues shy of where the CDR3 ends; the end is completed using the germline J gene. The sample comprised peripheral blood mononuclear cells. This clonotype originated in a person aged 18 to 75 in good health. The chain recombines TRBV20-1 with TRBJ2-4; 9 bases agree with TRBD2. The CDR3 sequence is CSAAGGGFVAKNIQYF. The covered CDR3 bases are TGCAGTGCTGCGGGAGGGGGCTTTGTAGCCAAAAACATT.